There are a few counts of the clone carrying this T cell receptor beta chain. Using a J-beta primer mix together with a sample-barcoded 5' primer, a second PCR was run for roughly 7 to 11 cycles. Each cDNA molecule carried a tag from a template-switch adaptor that contained 12 random nucleotides. A single record per CDR3 protein comes from TCRdb applying MiXCR to the 5' RACE reads. Among around 400,000 distinct CDR3 sequences listed, roughly half were seen once. Germline lookup yields CDR1 SQVTM and CDR2 ANQGSEA. There are 15 residues in the CDR3. Trimming pared 4 bases from V and 8 bases from J, leaving 21 bases between. A minimum of 7 million PBMCs was isolated per sample. This record belongs to a study of blood T cells in healthy people across ages.

The TCR originated in a man in his sixties in good health. Sequencing was performed on blood. This rearrangement joins TRBV29-1 to TRBJ2-1; weak D call: TRBD1 (7 bases). CDR3 nucleotides: TGCAGCGTTGCAGACTTGAGTACAGGGGAGGATGAGCAGTTCTTC. Translated: CSVADLSTGEDEQFF.